This TCR beta chain emerged from a study of T cell responses to AZD1222 COVID-19 vaccine. Study-level points and caveats: Vaccine-associated CD4 TCRs spanned spike, dominant at 160-218 and 743-854. Females made up more of the donors, who were largely white British, and clonal diversity may have come out too low. Just a handful of AZD1222 recipients were seropositive at baseline. Of spike-specific TCRs, nearly half reportedly target regions left unmutated in variants.

The ends lost 7 bases at V and 4 bases at J; junction bases unmatched: 15. CDR3 length: 18 residues. Germline V gene lookup returns CDR1 SGHAT and CDR2 FQNNGV. Profiling relied on immunoSEQ multiplex PCR, and the TCRdb table lists in-frame clones only, not all of them. This table holds more than 150,000 clones, around 94% found once. This clone showed up just once. Its antigen is unidentified. Sequenced here: peripheral blood, sampled on day 0 of AZD1222 vaccination. The chain recombines TRBV11-2 with TRBJ2-2; 10 nucleotides match TRBD1. This clonotype was obtained from an adult in good health. The CDR3 nucleotides read TGTGCCAGCAAACTCGATCAGGCCGGGACAGGGGCCACCGGGGAGCTGTTTTTT. Translating it yields CASKLDQAGTGATGELFF.